This entry is about one TCR beta chain. What it recognizes is unknown. The data originate from a study of OX40 agonist ivuxolimab in advanced cancers. Study-wide background: Partial responses were recorded for three patients, including one with hepatocellular carcinoma and two with cutaneous melanoma. General study results and limits: The study found that CD8+ T cells averaged more expanded clones than CD4+.

TCRdb keeps only in-frame clones here, not all; method: immunoSEQ multiplex PCR. This table has 30,000 to 45,000 clones, 70% to 85% appearing once. Looked up from germline, CDR1 is ENHRY and CDR2 is SYGVKD. The CDR3 covers 12 residues. Trimming took 3 bases from V and 2 from J, leaving 4 bases between them. The sample in question was CD4+ or CD8+ T cells sorted from blood, obtained in a trial of the OX40 agonist ivuxolimab. The V call is TRBV10-3, the J call TRBJ1-1; no clear D gene. The source of this sequence is an adult with an advanced solid tumor such as melanoma, head and neck, liver or kidney cancer. CDR3 nucleotide sequence: TGTGCCATCAGTGAAAGAAACACTGAAGCTTTCTTT. Its translation is CAISERNTEAFF.